These 11 T cell receptor beta chains were all obtained from the same sample, sequenced in a study of patients with pleural tuberculosis. In TCRdb, the reads were re-called with MiXCR into one record per CDR3 protein. The sample consists of around 49,000 distinct CDR3 sequences, about 7.3% of them appearing once. Every receptor here comes from a human donor with pleural tuberculosis.

This clonotype has at least ten counts. The chain is built from TRBV15 and TRBJ1-2; TRBD1 matches 7 bases. The CDR3 covers 14 residues. J lost 5 bases, V lost 0 bases, and 3 bases had no gene match. Germline lookup yields CDR1 LNHNV and CDR2 YYDKDF (reference sequence). CDR3 loop: CATSRDRQGYGYTF. The CDR3 region has the DNA TGTGCCACCAGCAGAGATCGACAGGGATATGGCTACACCTTC.

The rearrangement joins TRBV29-1 to TRBJ1-3; no clear D gene. The V end lost 4 bases, the J end lost 0 bases, and 16 bases lay between the germline ends. The length of the CDR3 is 16 residues. Germline V gene sequence: CDR1 SQVTM, CDR2 ANQGSEA. This CDR3 is CSVVAAVTPSGNTIYF. CDR3 DNA sequence: TGCAGCGTTGTCGCAGCGGTCACCCCCTCTGGAAACACCATATATTTT.

This chain joins TRBV19 and TRBJ2-7; maybe TRBD2 (6 bases). The CDR3 runs to 12 residues. Germline lookup yields CDR1 LNHDA and CDR2 SQIVND (reference sequence). Trimming removed 5 bases from V and 9 bases from J, with 14 bases in between. Here the CDR3 DNA reads TGTGCCAGTAGTCCCGATCGGAGGGGGCAGTACTTC. This gives the protein CASSPDRRGQYF.

This clonotype was picked up many times. The chain is built from TRBV20-1 and TRBJ2-1; 7 bases align to TRBD2. V shed 3 bases and J 1 base; nucleotides not matched to a gene: 9. The CDR3 has 16 amino acids. Germline lookup yields CDR1 DFQATT and CDR2 SNEGSKA (reference sequence). CDR3 loop: CSARGVGGRSYNEQFF. In DNA form, the CDR3 reads TGCAGTGCTAGGGGGGTGGGCGGGAGATCCTACAATGAGCAGTTCTTC.

Ten or more counts support this clonotype. V usage is TRBV7-3 and J usage is TRBJ2-2; no reliable D call. This CDR3 contains 11 residues. Germline V gives CDR1 SGHTA, CDR2 FQGTGA. V dropped 4 bases and J dropped 8 bases, with 5 bases sitting between them. Here the CDR3 reads CASSSEGELFF. The CDR3 coding sequence is TGTGCCAGCAGCTCCGAAGGGGAGCTGTTTTTT.

This clonotype has ten or more counts. The genes are TRBV7-6 and TRBJ2-3, with D unresolved. Germline values: CDR1 SGHVS, CDR2 FNYEAQ. Deletions cut 0 bases from V and 0 bases from J, with 10 bases between. This CDR3 spans 16 amino acids. CDR3 coding DNA: TGTGCCAGCAGCTTAGCGATTTCCGAGAGCACAGATACGCAGTATTTT. The encoded protein is CASSLAISESTDTQYF. The variable domain in full, with the rest retrieved from reference TRBV7-6 and TRBJ2-3, is GAGVSQSPRYKVTKRGQDVALRCDPISGHVSLYWYRQALGQGPEFLTYFNYEAQQDKSGLPNDRFSAERPEGSISTLTIQRTEQRDSAMYRCASSLAISESTDTQYFGPGTRLTVL.

The table lists this clonotype with many counts. This chain links TRBV30 with TRBJ1-1; D is unresolved. There are 16 residues in the CDR3. Deletions cut 3 bases from V and 6 bases from J, with 23 bases between. Germline-derived CDR1 and CDR2 are GTSNPN and SVGIG (reference sequence). This CDR3 reads CAWRPPLRGTTAEAFF. The CDR3 DNA reads as TGTGCCTGGAGACCCCCCCTACGGGGAACGACGGCTGAAGCTTTCTTT.

This clonotype was counted at least ten times. CDR3: CSASTHNEQFF. The CDR3 nucleotides are TGCAGTGCTAGTACCCACAATGAGCAGTTCTTC. V usage is TRBV20-1 and J usage is TRBJ2-1; D gene uncertain. The CDR3 extends over 11 amino acids. V was trimmed by 3 bases and J by 5 bases, leaving 5 bases between them. The germline V gene has CDR1 DFQATT and CDR2 SNEGSKA (reference sequence).

This chain joins TRBV2 and TRBJ2-5; D unclear. The CDR3 consists of 15 residues. Trimming removed 3 bases at V and 7 bases at J, with 18 bases between. Germline loops: CDR1 SNHLY, CDR2 FYNNEI. CDR3 amino acids: CASSDGSKRIGTQYF. The DNA of the CDR3 is TGTGCCAGCAGTGACGGGTCAAAGAGAATAGGGACCCAGTACTTC.

In this sample, this clonotype turned up many times. The CDR3 sequence: CSARDPRATEAFF. CDR3 coding DNA: TGCAGTGCTAGGGACCCCAGGGCGACTGAAGCTTTCTTT. The chain has TRBV20-1 and TRBJ1-1, with D maybe TRBD1 (5 bases). This CDR3 is 13 amino acids long. V dropped 3 bases and J dropped 5 bases, with 13 bases sitting between them. Germline assignment: CDR1 DFQATT and CDR2 SNEGSKA (reference sequence).

This clonotype was counted only a few times. At one boundary the junction diverges from the germline segment, which might be a read error. The rearrangement uses TRBV7-2 and TRBJ2-1; TRBD2 aligns across 10 bases. Germline CDR1 reads SGHTA; CDR2 reads FQGNSA. The CDR3 sequence is 15 residues long. In DNA, the CDR3 is TGTGCCAGCAGCCTAGCGGGAGAAAGATACAATGAGCAGTTCTTC. Protein sequence: CASSLAGERYNEQFF. Supplemented by reference TRBV7-2 and TRBJ2-1, the full variable domain reads GAGVSQSPSNKVTEKGKDVELRCDPISGHTALYWYRQSLGQGLEFLIYFQGNSAPDKSGLPSDRFSAERTGGSVSTLTIQRTQQEDSAVYLCASSLAGERYNEQFFGPGTRLTVL.